These T cell receptor beta chains were read from a single sample in a study of cytomegalovirus exposure and HLA in healthy donors. Data came from immunoSEQ multiplex PCR; TCRdb stores just in-frame clones and leaves some out. The data contain approximately 150,000 clones, 75% to 85% of them singletons. Sample: PBMCs. The receptor set was obtained from a woman aged 30 to 39 in good health and CMV-seropositive. The CDR3 runs from the conserved cysteine through the conserved F or W. The order of the fields is D gene, J gene, clone size, V gene, CDR3 DNA, CDR3 protein. D genes are given only for firm matches. Clone size is given for some rows only: seen once, a few or many times, or a class if the clone is expanded.

>NA|TRBJ1-1|few|TRBV5-1
TGCGCCAGCAGCTTCTGGCAGGGGAACACTGAAGCTTTCTTT
CASSFWQGNTEAFF
>TRBD2|TRBJ2-1|NA|TRBV30
TGTGCCTGGTCCTTGGGACTAGCGACCAATGAGCAGTTCTTC
CAWSLGLATNEQFF
>NA|TRBJ2-6|few|TRBV7-2
TGTGCCAGCAGCCCAGACGGGGTCTCTGGGGCCAACGTCCTGACTTTC
CASSPDGVSGANVLTF
>NA|TRBJ1-1|NA|TRBV27
TGTGCCACCCGGGGGGCGAAAGCTTTCTTT
CATRGAKAFF
>TRBD1|TRBJ2-7|NA|TRBV28
TGTGCCAGCAGTTGGGGGACAGGGCGCTCCTACGAGCAGTACTTC
CASSWGTGRSYEQYF
>NA|TRBJ1-5|NA|TRBV27
TGTGCCAGCAGTCCCTTCCAATGGGTAGACAGGATCGGAAGTCAGCCCCAGCATTTT
CASSPFQWVDRIGSQPQHF
>NA|TRBJ1-1|few|TRBV7-9
TGTGCCAGCAGCTTAGTGGGGAGATCCAACACTGAAGCTTTCTTT
CASSLVGRSNTEAFF
>TRBD2|TRBJ2-7|NA|TRBV7-2
TGTGCCAGCAGCTTCGTCCTAGCGGGAAAGGGGTACGAGCAGTACTTC
CASSFVLAGKGYEQYF
>TRBD1|TRBJ2-7|NA|TRBV19
TGTGCCAGTAGTATCACCCGGACAGGGCAGAAGTACGAGCAGTACTTC
CASSITRTGQKYEQYF
>NA|TRBJ2-3|NA|TRBV2
TGTGCCAGCAGTGTAAAAGATACGCAGTATTTT
CASSVKDTQYF
>NA|TRBJ2-5|NA|TRBV28
TGTGCCAGCAGTTTACTGCAGGTACGACAAGAGACCCAGTACTTC
CASSLLQVRQETQYF
>TRBD1|TRBJ2-5|NA|TRBV5-1
TGCGCCAGCAGCTTGGCCTTTGGGACAGGGGGCTCTATAAATCAAGAGACCCAGTACTTC
CASSLAFGTGGSINQETQYF
>TRBD1|TRBJ1-3|once|TRBV30
TGTGCCTGGAGGTGGGGGACAGGGGCCTTCTCTGGAAACACCATATATTTT
CAWRWGTGAFSGNTIYF
>NA|TRBJ2-4|NA|TRBV9
TGTGCCAGCAGCGTAGCTACCCTAGCCCCAGGGGACATTCAGTACTTC
CASSVATLAPGDIQYF
>NA|TRBJ1-2|few|TRBV28
TGTGCCAGCAGACTATTTCGGGGGGCAGAGGGCTACACCTTC
CASRLFRGAEGYTF
>TRBD1|TRBJ1-1|NA|TRBV5-1
TGCGCCAGCAGCTTGGAACAGGGGGCGGAAGCTTTCTTT
CASSLEQGAEAFF
>NA|TRBJ1-3|NA|TRBV27
TGTGCCAGCAGTCCCGGGAGGGCCTCTGGAAACACCATATATTTT
CASSPGRASGNTIYF
>TRBD1|TRBJ1-2|NA|TRBV30
TGTGCCATGTACTTCAGGGGGCGCGACTATGGCTACACCTTC
CAMYFRGRDYGYTF
>NA|TRBJ1-3|NA|TRBV30
TGTGCCTCCACAGGCCTAGGGCTACACACCATATATTTT
CASTGLGLHTIYF
>NA|TRBJ1-1|NA|TRBV11-1
TGTGCCAGCAGCTTATGGAGCACTGAAGCTTTCTTT
CASSLWSTEAFF
>NA|TRBJ1-1|NA|TRBV18
TGTGCCAGCTCAGACACCGCAGGCCAAGCTTTCTTT
CASSDTAGQAFF
>NA|TRBJ1-1|NA|TRBV6-4
TGTGCCAGCAGGGACAGCCTGAACACTGAAGCTTTCTTT
CASRDSLNTEAFF
>TRBD1|TRBJ2-7|NA|TRBV5-6
TGTGCCAGCAGCTGGGGGACAGGAGGGGCCGAGCAGTACTTC
CASSWGTGGAEQYF
>TRBD2|TRBJ2-7|NA|TRBV30
TGTGCCTGGAGTGTCGTGCGGGAGGGGGGGCAGTACTTC
CAWSVVREGGQYF
>TRBD1|TRBJ1-2|once|TRBV30
TGTGCCTGGACAAACAGGGGCGACTATGGCTACACCTTC
CAWTNRGDYGYTF
>TRBD1|TRBJ2-3|NA|TRBV7-3
TGTGCCAGCAGCTTTGTTCAAGGGGGCCAGGATACGCAGTATTTT
CASSFVQGGQDTQYF
>NA|TRBJ2-3|once|TRBV19
TGTGCCAGTAGTATAGGGCGGGAAAGGTACACAGATACGCAGTATTTT
CASSIGRERYTDTQYF
>NA|TRBJ2-7|NA|TRBV19
TGTGCCAGTAGTACCGCCTACCGGGACAACGAGCAGTACTTC
CASSTAYRDNEQYF
>NA|TRBJ1-1|NA|TRBV5-1
TGCGCCAGCAGCCCAGGAAGCGGTGAAGCTTTCTTT
CASSPGSGEAFF
>NA|TRBJ1-1|once|TRBV2
TGTGCCAGCAGTGAAGCGCGGCGATACCCTGAAGCTTTCTTT
CASSEARRYPEAFF
>TRBD2|TRBJ2-1|few|TRBV2
TGTGCCAGCAACAGCCTCCTTACTAGCGACTCGCGGGAGGGCCTGGTTCCCCCCATACATGAGCAGTTCTTC
CASNSLLTSDSREGLVPPIHEQFF
>TRBD1|TRBJ2-1|NA|TRBV30
TGTGCCTGGAGTTCGGGGACAGGCTCCTACAATGAGCAGTTCTTC
CAWSSGTGSYNEQFF
>TRBD2|TRBJ2-1|NA|TRBV5-4
TGTGCCAGCAGCTTGGATTCGGCTAGCGGTTGGGATGAGCAGTTCTTC
CASSLDSASGWDEQFF
>NA|TRBJ2-6|NA|TRBV15
TGTGCCACCGGGGACTCCGACTCTGGGGCCAACGTCCTGACTTTC
CATGDSDSGANVLTF
>NA|TRBJ1-2|NA|TRBV28
TGTGCCAGCAGTCCGGGGGTTGCGAACTATGGCTACACCTTC
CASSPGVANYGYTF
>NA|TRBJ2-5|NA|TRBV7-6
TGTGCCAGCAGCTTAGGGAGGGGTGAGACCCAGTACTTC
CASSLGRGETQYF
>NA|TRBJ1-3|NA|TRBV5-1
TGCGCCAGCAGCTTGGGGCCCCAGGCAGGAAACACCATATATTTT
CASSLGPQAGNTIYF
>NA|TRBJ2-4|NA|TRBV6-5
TGTGCCAGCAGTTACGAGGGCCTAGCCAAAAACATTCAGTACTTC
CASSYEGLAKNIQYF
>NA|TRBJ2-7|NA|TRBV6-1
TGTGCCAGCAGGACAATTACTTACGAGCAGTACTTC
CASRTITYEQYF
>TRBD2|TRBJ2-7|NA|TRBV30
TGTGCCTGGAGTGACTTTGGGTTAGCGGGCGAGCAGTACTTC
CAWSDFGLAGEQYF
>NA|TRBJ2-3|NA|TRBV9
TGTGCCAGCAGCGTATTGGCATCTAGCACAGATACGCAGTATTTT
CASSVLASSTDTQYF
>TRBD2|TRBJ2-1|NA|TRBV18
TGTGCCAGCTCACCAAGCCGGCTAGCGGTCTACAATGAGCAGTTCTTC
CASSPSRLAVYNEQFF
>NA|TRBJ2-1|NA|TRBV21-1
TGTGCCAGCAGCACGCCCGACGCGGGATCCTACAATGAGCAGTTCTTC
CASSTPDAGSYNEQFF
>NA|TRBJ2-3|NA|TRBV30
TGTGCCTGGAGTGTTCGAGGGCCAGATACGCAGTATTTT
CAWSVRGPDTQYF
>NA|TRBJ2-5|NA|TRBV9
TGTGCCAGCAGCGTAGACAGTGGTGACCCGCACTTC
CASSVDSGDPHF
>NA|TRBJ2-1|few|TRBV29-1
TGCAGCGTAGCTCACCATGAGCAGTTCTTC
CSVAHHEQFF
>NA|TRBJ1-4|NA|TRBV18
TGTGCCAGCACGCATCCTGCACTAGGGGAAAAACTGTTTTTT
CASTHPALGEKLFF
>NA|TRBJ1-4|once|TRBV19
TGTGCCAGTAGTTCAAGGACAGCTCCTAATGAAAAACTGTTTTTT
CASSSRTAPNEKLFF
>NA|TRBJ2-7|NA|TRBV4-3
TGCGCCAGCAGTTCTACGGGGGGCGGATTTAGCTCCTACGAGCAGTACTTC
CASSSTGGGFSSYEQYF
>TRBD1|TRBJ2-5|NA|TRBV28
TGTGCCAGCAGCGGGACAGGGGACCAAGAGACCCAGTACTTC
CASSGTGDQETQYF
>TRBD1|TRBJ1-1|NA|TRBV6-5
TGTGCCAGCAGCCAGGGGGCCGGCACTGAAGCTTTCTTT
CASSQGAGTEAFF
>NA|TRBJ1-2|few|TRBV6-6
TGTGCCAGCAGTCGAACAGGCGATATAAACTATGGCTACACCTTC
CASSRTGDINYGYTF
>NA|TRBJ2-7|NA|TRBV6-5
TGTGCCAGCAGTTACAACGGGGTTCGGTACGAGCAGTACTTC
CASSYNGVRYEQYF
>TRBD1|TRBJ2-7|once|TRBV5-5
TGTGCCAGCAGCCCGGGGACAGCTTCCTACGAGCAGTACTTC
CASSPGTASYEQYF
>NA|TRBJ1-3|NA|TRBV5-8
TGTGCCAGCAGCTGGACGGGACAACTTGGAAACACCATATATTTT
CASSWTGQLGNTIYF
>NA|TRBJ2-7|NA|TRBV11-3
TGTGCCAGCAGCTCCCTTGTATACGAGCAGTACTTC
CASSSLVYEQYF
>TRBD2|TRBJ2-7|NA|TRBV27
TGTGCCAGCAGTCCCTACGGACTAGCGGGAGGATACGAGCAGTACTTC
CASSPYGLAGGYEQYF
>NA|TRBJ1-4|NA|TRBV9
TGTGCCAGCAGCGTAGCGGGCAGGGCCTCTGAAAAACTGTTTTTT
CASSVAGRASEKLFF
>TRBD2|TRBJ2-1|NA|TRBV28
TGTGCCACCTCGGAGCGGGCGGCTAGCGGGTTCTATGAGCAGTTCTTC
CATSERAASGFYEQFF
>TRBD1|TRBJ2-1|NA|TRBV14
TGTGCCAGCAGCCAAACCGGGACAGTCAATGAGCAGTTCTTC
CASSQTGTVNEQFF